One and the same sample provided the 29 T cell receptor beta chains below, sequenced in a study of blood T cell repertoires in COVID-19. Profiled with immunoSEQ multiplex PCR; TCRdb holds only in-frame clones, not every one. The sample includes more than 200,000 clones, roughly four fifths of them seen just once. The sample was PBMCs or T cells enriched from blood (not recorded which). These receptors were obtained from a man aged 60-69 years who had recovered from COVID-19.

V and J are TRBV27 and TRBJ1-6, with a possible D match to TRBD1 (6 bases). The V gene lost 5 bases and the J gene lost 9 bases, with 17 bases spanning the gap. From germline, CDR1 is MNHEY and CDR2 SMNVEV (reference sequence). The CDR3 runs 15 residues. The CDR3 spells CASSKIQGMSSPLHF. The CDR3 bases are TGTGCCAGCAGTAAAATCCAGGGGATGAGTTCACCCCTCCACTTT.

The chain recombines TRBV18 with TRBJ2-7, with D perhaps TRBD2 (6 bases). V was trimmed by 0 bases and J by 2 bases, leaving 8 bases between them. CDR1 KGHSH and CDR2 LQKENI come from the germline V gene. The CDR3 consists of 14 residues. The CDR3 region has the DNA TGTGCCAGCTCACCACCGGGGGGACCCTACGAGCAGTACTTC. Its translation: CASSPPGGPYEQYF.

With respect to this clone: Other DNA variants within this sample encode the same CDR3. The J gene is TRBJ1-1, the V gene TRBV5-1, with D perhaps matching TRBD1 (5 bases). Trimming cost V 4 bases and J 1 base, with 8 bases left between them. CDR1 is SGHRS and CDR2 is YFSETQ in the germline V gene. CDR3 length equals 13 residues. CDR3 residues: CASSPQGNTEAFF. The CDR3 nucleotides are TGCGCCAGCAGCCCCCAGGGGAACACTGAAGCTTTCTTT.

This clone appeared once. This sequence joins TRBV29-1 and TRBJ1-2; 8 bases match TRBD1. From germline, CDR1 is SQVTM and CDR2 ANQGSEA. The CDR3 spans 14 residues. With V trimmed by 2 bases and J by 6 bases, 8 bases remained unmatched. The CDR3, as DNA: TGCAGCGTTGAACAGTACAGGGGGTCCAATGGCTACACCTTC. It yields the protein CSVEQYRGSNGYTF.

This clone was observed a handful of times. This chain connects TRBV5-6 to TRBJ1-6; 9 positions match TRBD1. The CDR3 has 15 amino acids. CDR1 SGHDT and CDR2 YYEEEE come from the germline V gene. V lost 2 bases, J lost 9 bases, and 6 bases stayed unmatched. CDR3 nucleotide sequence: TGTGCCAGCAGCTTCCAAGACAGGGGGATTTCACCCCTCCACTTT. Translation gives CASSFQDRGISPLHF.

The chain uses TRBV3-1 (or the pseudogene TRBV3-2) and TRBJ2-1; D not resolved. V dropped 2 bases and J dropped 10 bases, with 9 bases sitting between them. The CDR3 spans 12 residues. Germline V gene lookup returns CDR1 LGHDT and CDR2 YNNKEL (reference sequence). CDR3 residues: CASSQQVGEQFF. The CDR3 DNA reads as TGTGCCAGCAGCCAACAGGTTGGCGAGCAGTTCTTC.

The chain joins TRBV6-5 to TRBJ1-2, with D unresolved. The germline V gene encodes CDR1 MNHEY and CDR2 SVGAGI. V was shortened by 0 bases and J by 6 bases, with 17 bases between the two germline ends. This CDR3 is 16 amino acids long. The DNA of the CDR3 is TGTGCCAGCAGTTACTCGGGAGGGTGGCAGTCTGATGGCTACACCTTC. This encodes CASSYSGGWQSDGYTF.

The gene calls are TRBV16 and TRBJ1-4; 9 nucleotides match TRBD1. Germline values: CDR1 KGHSY, CDR2 FQNENV. CDR3 length: 14 residues. V was clipped by 6 bases and J by 5 bases; unmatched bases: 4. The CDR3 DNA reads TGTGCCAGCAGACGGGACAGGGAGAATGAAAAACTGTTTTTT. It encodes CASRRDRENEKLFF.

The chain uses TRBV5-1 and TRBJ1-3; D not resolved. The CDR3 is made up of 17 amino acids. The germline gives CDR1 SGHRS, CDR2 YFSETQ. Trimming took 0 bases from V and 2 from J, leaving 15 bases between them. CDR3 coding DNA: TGCGCCAGCAGCTTGGTTCACACGTCCGGAGCTGGAAACACCATATATTTT. Protein: CASSLVHTSGAGNTIYF.

This chain joins TRBV6-1 and TRBJ1-2; D not certain. Germline lookup yields CDR1 MNHNS and CDR2 SASEGT. V was pared by 3 bases and J by 4 bases, with 12 bases between. The CDR3 has 14 residues. The CDR3 loop reads CASSDWERGYGYTF. CDR3 DNA sequence: TGTGCCAGCAGTGATTGGGAGCGCGGCTATGGCTACACCTTC.

The CDR3 DNA reads TGTGCCAGCAGCTTAGGCCCAGGGATGGACGAGCAGTACTTC. Its translation: CASSLGPGMDEQYF. The rearrangement links TRBV7-3 to TRBJ2-7; a weak D match, TRBD1 (5 bases). V lost 2 bases and J lost 5, with 13 bases in between. CDR3 length equals 14 residues. Germline V lookup: CDR1 SGHTA, CDR2 FQGTGA. Drawing the rest from reference TRBV7-3 and TRBJ2-7, the complete variable domain is GAGVSQTPSNKVTEKGKYVELRCDPISGHTALYWYRQSLGQGPEFLIYFQGTGAADDSGLPNDRFFAVRPEGSVSTLKIQRTERGDSAVYLCASSLGPGMDEQYFGPGTRLTVT.

The genes are TRBV19 and TRBJ1-5; 7 bases line up with TRBD1. Per the germline V gene, CDR1 is LNHDA and CDR2 is SQIVND (reference sequence). The CDR3 consists of 15 residues. J gave up 6 bases and V 6 bases, and 11 bases lay outside the gene matches. The CDR3 loop reads CASRGQAGSLQPQHF. The DNA of the CDR3 is TGTGCCAGTAGAGGACAGGCAGGGAGCCTTCAGCCCCAGCATTTT.

The chain carries TRBV2 and TRBJ1-4; TRBD1 agrees at 8 bases. CDR3 length equals 15 residues. Losses at the gene ends were 5 bases for V and 8 bases for J; bases not matched to a gene: 10. Germline V gene data show CDR1 as SNHLY and CDR2 as FYNNEI. This chain's CDR3 is CASSLSTGGWEKLFF. The DNA of the CDR3 is TGTGCCAGCAGTCTTTCTACAGGGGGATGGGAAAAACTGTTTTTT.

The chain has TRBV7-9 and TRBJ2-3, with D possibly TRBD2 on 7 matching bases. Germline V lookup: CDR1 SEHNR, CDR2 FQNEAQ (reference sequence). The V end was cut by 5 bases, the J end by 0 bases, with 15 bases between. This CDR3 is built from 16 residues. The CDR3: CASSPGASGSTDTQYF. Here the CDR3 DNA reads TGTGCCAGCAGCCCAGGGGCTAGCGGTAGCACAGATACGCAGTATTTT.

This clone was observed a handful of times. The J gene is TRBJ1-2, the V gene TRBV18; D gene uncertain. The CDR3 consists of 14 residues. Germline V gives CDR1 KGHSH, CDR2 LQKENI. Trimming shortened V by 0 bases and J by 6 bases, and 11 bases separated the two germline ends. CDR3 protein: CASSPPKSQDGYTF. In DNA form, the CDR3 reads TGTGCCAGCTCACCACCGAAATCGCAGGATGGCTACACCTTC.

This clone was picked up a small number of times. The chain combines TRBV11-2 with TRBJ2-2, with D possibly being TRBD1 (5 bases). CDR1 is SGHAT and CDR2 is FQNNGV in the germline V gene. This CDR3 has 14 amino acids. V was shortened by 3 bases and J by 2 bases, with 7 bases between the two germline ends. The CDR3 nucleotides read TGTGCCAGCAGCTTTCAGGGTAACACCGGGGAGCTGTTTTTT. It codes for CASSFQGNTGELFF.

The J gene is TRBJ1-2, the V gene TRBV19; 7 bases match TRBD1. From germline, CDR1 is LNHDA and CDR2 SQIVND (reference sequence). Trimming cost V 3 bases and J 4 bases; bases outside gene matches: 2. The CDR3 loop spans 13 amino acids. Written as DNA, the CDR3 is TGTGCCAGTAGTATCAACAGGGGCTATGGCTACACCTTC. Amino acids: CASSINRGYGYTF. The full variable domain, completed using reference TRBV19 and TRBJ1-2, is DGGITQSPKYLFRKEGQNVTLSCEQNLNHDAMYWYRQDPGQGLRLIYYSQIVNDFQKGDIAEGYSVSREKKESFPLTVTSAQKNPTAFYLCASSINRGYGYTFGSGTRLTVV.

The chain carries TRBV2 and TRBJ1-5, with 7 bases aligning to TRBD1. Losses at the gene ends were 4 bases for V and 7 bases for J; bases not matched to a gene: 7. The CDR3 is 14 amino acids. CDR1 is SNHLY, CDR2 FYNNEI, per germline. CDR3 sequence reads: CASSGRTGSQPQHF. For the CDR3, the DNA is TGTGCCAGCAGTGGACGGACAGGATCACAGCCCCAGCATTTT.

The chain employs TRBV7-8 and TRBJ2-2, with D possibly TRBD1 on 5 matching bases. The CDR3 is 16 residues long. V was clipped by 3 bases and J by 0 bases, with 11 bases between them. Germline V gives CDR1 SGHVS, CDR2 FQNEAQ. CDR3 sequence reads: CASSFDSIANTGELFF. The CDR3 nucleotides read TGTGCCAGCAGCTTCGACAGTATCGCGAACACCGGGGAGCTGTTTTTT.

This clone is a singleton in its sample. This sequence joins TRBV21-1 and TRBJ1-6; TRBD1 was called by the table and not checked on the DNA. TRBV21-1 is labeled a pseudogene. The CDR3 runs to 16 residues. The CDR3 DNA sequence: TGTGCCAGCAGCAAAGTTGCCGGACAGCAAGGCTCACCCCTCCACTTT. As protein: CASSKVAGQQGSPLHF.

The chain recombines TRBV18 with TRBJ1-1; 7 nucleotides match TRBD1. The CDR3 consists of 16 residues. The V segment lost 2 bases and the J segment 6 bases; nucleotides outside the gene matches: 12. The germline gives CDR1 KGHSH, CDR2 LQKENI. The chain's CDR3 is CASSPISTGNVPEAFF. The CDR3 DNA is TGTGCCAGCTCACCAATTTCGACAGGGAACGTCCCTGAAGCTTTCTTT. The full variable domain, with the rest looked up from reference TRBV18 and TRBJ1-1, is NAGVMQNPRHLVRRRGQEARLRCSPMKGHSHVYWYRQLPEEGLKFMVYLQKENIIDESGMPKERFSAEFPKEGPSILRIQQVVRGDSAAYFCASSPISTGNVPEAFFGQGTRLTVV.

The chain employs TRBV19 and TRBJ2-3, with 15 positions matching TRBD2. The germline V gene encodes CDR1 LNHDA and CDR2 SQIVND (reference sequence). The CDR3 loop spans 15 amino acids. With V trimmed by 7 bases and J by 4 bases, 3 bases remained unmatched. The CDR3 region is CASKGLAGGADTQYF. DNA for the CDR3: TGTGCCAGTAAAGGACTAGCGGGGGGGGCAGATACGCAGTATTTT.

This chain links TRBV5-4 with TRBJ2-2, with 13 bases matching TRBD2. The CDR3 is 16 amino acids. Germline-derived CDR1 and CDR2 are SGHNT and YYREEE (reference sequence). The trim removed 1 base at V and 6 bases at J, leaving 3 bases unmatched. As DNA, the CDR3 is TGTGCCAGCAGCTTGACTAGCGGGGGGGCCGCCGGGGAGCTGTTTTTT. Translated: CASSLTSGGAAGELFF.

In this sample, this clone turned up once. This chain connects TRBV20-1 to TRBJ2-1, with a possible D match to TRBD1 (5 bases). This CDR3 has 9 residues. Trimming took 8 bases from V and 11 from J, leaving 10 bases between them. CDR1 DFQATT and CDR2 SNEGSKA come from the germline V gene (reference sequence). CDR3 amino acids: CSINRQQFF. CDR3 nucleotides: TGCAGTATAAACAGGCAGCAGTTCTTC.

The chain uses TRBV7-9 and TRBJ1-1; maybe TRBD1 (5 bases). The CDR3 consists of 15 residues. The germline CDR1 and CDR2 sequences are SEHNR and FQNEAQ (reference sequence). Trimming removed 5 bases from V and 1 base from J, with 14 bases in between. The CDR3 spells CASSTARTGNTEAFF. The CDR3 DNA follows: TGTGCCAGCAGCACCGCAAGAACAGGGAACACTGAAGCTTTCTTT.

The chain joins TRBV6-5 to TRBJ1-2, with 7 bases fitting TRBD1. The CDR3 is 14 residues long. CDR1 and CDR2 from the germline V gene are MNHEY and SVGAGI. V lost 6 bases and J lost 5; bases outside the gene matches: 9. CDR3 nucleotide sequence: TGTGCCAGCAGGGGTACAGGGGTGAAGTATGGCTACACCTTC. It translates to CASRGTGVKYGYTF.

Worth noting for this clone: At the DNA level, this CDR3 is encoded by other sequences in the same sample as well. The chain links TRBV18 to TRBJ1-1; D perhaps matches TRBD1 (5 bases). The germline CDR1 and CDR2 sequences are KGHSH and LQKENI. The CDR3 extends over 14 amino acids. The germline V and J ends were trimmed by 3 bases and 1 base, with 9 bases remaining between them. In DNA form, the CDR3 reads TGTGCCAGCTCACCGGATACAGGGAACACTGAAGCTTTCTTT. This translates into CASSPDTGNTEAFF.

The rearrangement links TRBV2 to TRBJ1-2, with a weak D call TRBD1 (5 bases). Germline V gives CDR1 SNHLY, CDR2 FYNNEI. The CDR3 spans 15 residues. With 4 bases removed from V and 7 bases from J, the gap between germline ends came to 19 bases. The CDR3 region has the DNA TGTGCCAGCAGTGGTGGCGGGAGGGGATCTAGTGGCTACACCTTC. The encoded protein is CASSGGGRGSSGYTF.

This chain joins TRBV19 and TRBJ1-5; perhaps TRBD1 as D (5 bases). Deletions cut 3 bases from V and 6 bases from J, with 15 bases between. The CDR3 consists of 15 residues. Per germline, CDR1 LNHDA and CDR2 SQIVND (reference sequence). CDR3 DNA sequence: TGTGCCAGTAGTATTAATAAGGGGAGGCCTCAGCCCCAGCATTTT. This encodes CASSINKGRPQPQHF.